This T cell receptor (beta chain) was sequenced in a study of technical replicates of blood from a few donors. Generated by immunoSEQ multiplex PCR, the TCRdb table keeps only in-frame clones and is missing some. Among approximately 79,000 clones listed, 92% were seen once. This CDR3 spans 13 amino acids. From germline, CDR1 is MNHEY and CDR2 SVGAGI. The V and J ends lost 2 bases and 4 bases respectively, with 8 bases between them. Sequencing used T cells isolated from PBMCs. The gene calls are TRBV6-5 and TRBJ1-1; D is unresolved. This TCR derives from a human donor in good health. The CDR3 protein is CASSYTDGTEAFF. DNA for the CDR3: TGTGCCAGCAGTTACACAGACGGCACTGAAGCTTTCTTT.